Listed below are T cell receptor beta chains from one sample, sequenced in a study of shared clonotypes between healthy human individuals. Method: immunoSEQ multiplex PCR; TCRdb's copy keeps in-frame clones and lacks some. The sample lists about 490,000 clones, 70% to 85% seen once, with more than 10% in the top ten. The sequenced sample was PBMCs. These receptors came from a woman in her 40s in good health. Some clones in this sample may be carry-over from other donors' samples. Both conserved end residues are part of each CDR3. A D gene is named only where the DNA matches it firmly. Expanded clones get a size class; other rows say once, few or many, or leave the size out.

clone size	D gene	V gene	J gene	CDR3 DNA	CDR3 protein
-	TRBD1	TRBV15	TRBJ2-1	TGTGCCACCAGCAGAGCAAAGGCCGGGACAGTTTCCTACAATGAGCAGTTCTTC	CATSRAKAGTVSYNEQFF
-	-	TRBV4-2	TRBJ1-3	TGTGCCAGCAGCTACTCCCCCACAGGTAAAGCTGGAAACACCATATATTTT	CASSYSPTGKAGNTIYF
-	TRBD2	TRBV7-2	TRBJ2-5	TGTGCCAGCAGCTTACACACAGCGGGAAGCCAAGAGACCCAGTACTTC	CASSLHTAGSQETQYF
-	-	TRBV28	TRBJ2-7	TGTGCCAGCAGTGCAGGACAGCTATACGAGCAGTACTTC	CASSAGQLYEQYF
-	-	TRBV9	TRBJ2-3	TGTGCCAGCAGCGTAGCGGGACCTTCAGATACGCAGTATTTT	CASSVAGPSDTQYF
-	TRBD2	TRBV11-2	TRBJ2-7	TGTGCCAGCAGCTGGGGCGGGAGGGCCCGAGAGCAGTACTTC	CASSWGGRAREQYF
-	TRBD1	TRBV19	TRBJ1-1	TGTGCCAGTAGCCGACAGGGAAACACTGAAGCTTTCTTT	CASSRQGNTEAFF
-	TRBD2	TRBV7-8	TRBJ2-3	TGTGCCAGCAGCTTCTTCGGGAGGGAGGTTACAGATACGCAGTATTTT	CASSFFGREVTDTQYF
-	-	TRBV10-2	TRBJ2-2	TGCGCCAGCAGGAATCCTCGGAGGGGCGGGGAGCTGTTTTTT	CASRNPRRGGELFF
-	TRBD2	TRBV15	TRBJ2-5	TGTGCCACCAGCAGGGGCGGGCCGCGGACTAGCGGGAGTGGACAGACCCAGTACTTC	CATSRGGPRTSGSGQTQYF
-	TRBD1	TRBV28	TRBJ2-3	TGTGCCAGCAGTTTATCGAGCGGACAGGACACAGATACGCAGTATTTT	CASSLSSGQDTDTQYF
-	TRBD1	TRBV30	TRBJ2-3	TGTGCCTTACCACAGGGGAGCTCAGATACGCAGTATTTT	CALPQGSSDTQYF
-	-	TRBV10-3	TRBJ2-5	TGTGCCATCAGTGAGTCGAGGGGGATCGGGGCGACCCAGTACTTC	CAISESRGIGATQYF
-	-	TRBV28	TRBJ2-3	TGTGCCAGCAGTCATCTAGGGGATACGCAGTATTTT	CASSHLGDTQYF
-	TRBD2	TRBV5-1	TRBJ2-7	TGCGCCAGCAGCTTGCCCTCTGCGGGAGGGGAGCGGAGTTACGAGCAGTACTTC	CASSLPSAGGERSYEQYF
-	-	TRBV5-1	TRBJ1-2	TGCGCCAGCAGCCCAAGGACGGATAACTATGGCTACACCTTC	CASSPRTDNYGYTF
-	-	TRBV10-3	TRBJ1-1	TGTGCCATCAGTGAGTCGGGGGGGCGGAACACTGAAGCTTTCTTT	CAISESGGRNTEAFF
-	-	TRBV29-1	TRBJ2-2	TGCAGCGTTGGGAGGGTTGTCGGGGAGCTGTTTTTT	CSVGRVVGELFF
many	TRBD2	TRBV7-6	TRBJ2-7	TGTGCCAGCAGCACCTTAGCGGGGTCCTACGAGCAGTACTTC	CASSTLAGSYEQYF
-	-	TRBV5-1	TRBJ2-5	TGCGCCAGCAGCTTCCAGACAGCCCAAGAGACCCAGTACTTC	CASSFQTAQETQYF
-	-	TRBV19	TRBJ2-5	TGTGCCAGTAGTATATTAAGAGAGGGCAGGTACCAAGAGACCCAGTACTTC	CASSILREGRYQETQYF
-	-	TRBV9	TRBJ2-7	TGTGCCAGCAGCGTAGAGGGGGGGTCCTACGAGCAGTACTTC	CASSVEGGSYEQYF
few	-	TRBV30	TRBJ1-6	TGTGCTCGCCAGACAGCTTCTTGGGATTCACCCCTCCACTTT	CARQTASWDSPLHF
many	TRBD2	TRBV6-1	TRBJ2-7	TGTGCCAGCAGTGAAGACGCGGGAGATCTGTACGAGCAGTACTTC	CASSEDAGDLYEQYF
few	-	TRBV2	TRBJ1-5	TGTGCCAGTAAGGACGAAAATCAGCCCCAGCATTTT	CASKDENQPQHF
-	TRBD2	TRBV27	TRBJ2-3	TGTGCCAGCTCCGGACTAGCGGGAGGGCCGGGGACAGATACGCAGTATTTT	CASSGLAGGPGTDTQYF
-	TRBD1	TRBV23-1	TRBJ1-2	TGCGCCAGCAGTCAATGGACAGGGGTTAACTATGGCTACACCTTC	CASSQWTGVNYGYTF
once	-	TRBV7-3	TRBJ1-1	TGTGCCAGCAGCTTCGCCCAGAACACTGAAGCTTTCTTT	CASSFAQNTEAFF
once	TRBD2	TRBV18	TRBJ2-1	TGTGCCAGCTCACCACGAGTAGAGCTAGCGGGAAATCGTGAGCAGTTCTTC	CASSPRVELAGNREQFF
once	TRBD2	TRBV29-1	TRBJ2-5	TGCAGCGTTGGAGGACTAGCGGGACAAGAGACCCAGTACTTC	CSVGGLAGQETQYF
once	TRBD1	TRBV15	TRBJ2-1	TGTGCCACCAGCAGAGATTCCCAGGGGGCGCAGGCTGAGCAGTTCTTC	CATSRDSQGAQAEQFF
-	TRBD2	TRBV7-2	TRBJ2-2	TGTGCCAGCAGCCCCAGGTTGGCGGGAGTGGGCGGGGAGCTGTTTTTT	CASSPRLAGVGGELFF
-	-	TRBV4-3	TRBJ2-6	TGCGCCAGCAGCCAAGTTAAGTCTATAGCGGCCTCTGGGGCCAACGTCCTGACTTTC	CASSQVKSIAASGANVLTF
-	TRBD2	TRBV9	TRBJ2-2	TGTGCCAGCAACGGGGGGTCGAACACCGGGGAGCTGTTTTTT	CASNGGSNTGELFF
few	-	TRBV19	TRBJ1-2	TGTGCCAGTAGTATAGGGACAGCGTTATATGGCTACACCTTC	CASSIGTALYGYTF
-	-	TRBV11-2	TRBJ2-7	TGTGCCAGCAGCTTAGGACGAACCTACGAGCAGTACTTC	CASSLGRTYEQYF
-	-	TRBV19	TRBJ1-3	TGTGCCAGTAGTATTATGTTCTCTGGAAACACCATATATTTT	CASSIMFSGNTIYF
few	TRBD2	TRBV18	TRBJ2-5	TGTGCCAGCTCACCAGGTTCTGGCGGGAGTGGAGAGACCCAGTACTTC	CASSPGSGGSGETQYF
-	TRBD2	TRBV5-1	TRBJ2-7	TGCGCCAGCAGCTTGGCCGGGGGGACTAGCGGGACCGAGCAGTACTTC	CASSLAGGTSGTEQYF
-	-	TRBV28	TRBJ1-5	TGTGCCAGCACGCAGAGCAATCAGCCCCAGCATTTT	CASTQSNQPQHF
-	-	TRBV7-2	TRBJ2-5	TGTGCCAGCAGCTCCCCCAGGGATGCGGAGACCCAGTACTTC	CASSSPRDAETQYF
-	TRBD2	TRBV9	TRBJ2-3	TGTGCCAGCAGCGTATTTGGGAGCGGGGGCACAGATACGCAGTATTTT	CASSVFGSGGTDTQYF
-	-	TRBV28	TRBJ1-5	TGTGCCAGCAGTTTAGAGGCTTTAGGACCCCAGCATTTT	CASSLEALGPQHF
-	TRBD1	TRBV7-2	TRBJ2-5	TGTGCCAGCACCTCGACAGGGCTTTACCAAGAGACCCAGTACTTC	CASTSTGLYQETQYF
-	TRBD2	TRBV29-1	TRBJ2-1	TGCAGCGTCCGATCCGCCGGGACTAGTGCGCACAATGAGCAGTTCTTC	CSVRSAGTSAHNEQFF
-	-	TRBV28	TRBJ2-5	TGTGCCAGCCGAGAGGTCAGCGCGAGAAGGGAGACCCAGTACTTC	CASREVSARRETQYF
few	TRBD2	TRBV18	TRBJ2-7	TGTGCCAGCTCTACCACGGCAGGAATAGCGGGAGGTTCCTACGAGCAGTACTTC	CASSTTAGIAGGSYEQYF
-	TRBD2	TRBV28	TRBJ2-7	TGTGCCAGCAGTCCAGGACTAGCGGGCACCTCCCACGAGCAGTACTTC	CASSPGLAGTSHEQYF
many	-	TRBV2	TRBJ1-4	TGTGCCAGCAGTGTCGGAAGCTCGTATGAAAAACTGTTTTTT	CASSVGSSYEKLFF
few	TRBD2	TRBV27	TRBJ2-3	TGTGCCAGCAGCCGCCCGGGAGCGGGAGATAGTACGCAGTATTTT	CASSRPGAGDSTQYF
-	-	TRBV7-8	TRBJ1-1	TGTGCCAGCAGCCACGCCAGGGCCGGGACTGAAGCTTTCTTT	CASSHARAGTEAFF
-	-	TRBV7-3	TRBJ2-4	TGTGCCAGCAGCCCAGGTGGTGGGGGAACGGCCAAAAACATTCAGTACTTC	CASSPGGGGTAKNIQYF
few	-	TRBV4-2	TRBJ1-2	TGTGCCAGCAGCCAAGACGGCGGGGCCGCATATGGCTACACCTTC	CASSQDGGAAYGYTF
-	-	TRBV18	TRBJ2-7	TGTGCCAGCTCCCCGACGGCGGCGGGGTCCGAGCAGTACTTC	CASSPTAAGSEQYF
-	TRBD1	TRBV2	TRBJ1-5	TGTGCCAGCAGTAGACAGGGGTCTTATAGCAATCAGCCCCAGCATTTT	CASSRQGSYSNQPQHF